This T cell receptor (beta chain) was identified during a study of post-analysis software for immune sequencing data. About the research overall: Some patients lacked subtype; others had relapsing-remitting, secondary progressive or progressive-relapsing disease. Findings and caveats of the study: Significantly lower normalized Chao1 diversity was found in patients with multiple sclerosis relative to controls. Under the F measure, samples that were prepared in one batch clustered strongly together. Elevated frequency relative to controls characterized roughly 5 TRBV segments in patients, TRBV5-6, TRBV5-1 and TRBV20-1 among them.

Incorporated into the TCR beta cDNA libraries were unique molecular identifiers, which served to reduce PCR and sequencing biases. From the PCR reads, TCRdb called clonotypes with MiXCR, one entry per CDR3 protein. The profile shows about 500,000 distinct CDR3 sequences, nearly 45% of them singletons. The V segment lost 2 bases and the J segment 4 bases; nucleotides outside the gene matches: 7. The CDR3 runs 15 residues. Germline lookup yields CDR1 MNHEY and CDR2 SVGAGI. In its sample, this clonotype was seen a few times. Its cognate antigen is unknown. The sequence came from a girl aged 10 to 17 with multiple sclerosis. Source material: blood. V gene TRBV6-5 combines with J gene TRBJ2-7; 8 bases fit TRBD2. CDR3 coding DNA: TGTGCCAGCAGTTACGTGGGGACTAGTGCTTACGAGCAGTACTTC. This gives the protein CASSYVGTSAYEQYF.